This T cell receptor beta chain was found in a study of identical twins. Addition of a universal primer site occurred through template switching, and cDNA carried unique molecular identifiers. One entry per CDR3 protein results from TCRdb running MiXCR on the 5' RACE reads. Of a few hundred thousand distinct CDR3 sequences listed, over 9% are singletons. Study results and caveats: Modelling underestimated the level of out-of-frame TCR alpha sharing observed in monozygotic twins. Insertion counts were lower in abundant cord blood beta clonotypes, a trend that memory repertoires did not show.

This clonotype was counted at least ten times. No antigen is known for it. These sequences were also reported in another study, on yellow fever vaccine responses in identical twins.

This TCR derives from a woman aged 18-29 years in good health. The sequencing input was CD8+ T cells sorted from blood.

Here the CDR3 DNA reads TGTGCCAGCAGCCAAGAACAGGGGGCTTTCTACAATGAGCAGTTCTTC. It codes for CASSQEQGAFYNEQFF. V gene TRBV3-1 combines with J gene TRBJ2-1; TRBD1 matches 9 bases. The CDR3 is 16 amino acids. V lost 0 bases, J lost 3 bases, and 3 bases stayed unmatched. Germline-derived CDR1 and CDR2 are LGHDT and YNNKEL (reference sequence).